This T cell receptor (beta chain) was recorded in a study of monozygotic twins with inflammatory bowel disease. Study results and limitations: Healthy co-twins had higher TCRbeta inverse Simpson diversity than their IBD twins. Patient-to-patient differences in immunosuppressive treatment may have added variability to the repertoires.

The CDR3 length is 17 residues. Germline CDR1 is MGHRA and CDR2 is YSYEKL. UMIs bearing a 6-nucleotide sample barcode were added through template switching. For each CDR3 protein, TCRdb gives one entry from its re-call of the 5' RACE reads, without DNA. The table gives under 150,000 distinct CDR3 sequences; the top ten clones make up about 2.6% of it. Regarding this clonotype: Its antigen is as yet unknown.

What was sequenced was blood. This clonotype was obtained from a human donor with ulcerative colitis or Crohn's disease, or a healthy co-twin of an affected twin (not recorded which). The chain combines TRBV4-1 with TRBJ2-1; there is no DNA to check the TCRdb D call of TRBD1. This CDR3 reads CASSQPRTGSSYNEQFF.